The rows below give T cell receptor beta chains drawn from one sample of a study of regulatory T cells in long-lasting Graves disease. MiXCR, run by TCRdb on the multiplex PCR reads, gives a single entry per CDR3 protein. The sample consists of about 610,000 distinct CDR3 sequences, about 16% of them appearing once. These same records also appear under a second study, on T cells in Graves' hyperthyroidism and ophthalmopathy.

The material was peripheral blood mononuclear cells (PBMCs), obtained at new diagnosis, from a patient treated with antithyroid drugs. The receptors derive from a man aged 18 to 35 with Graves disease. Both conserved end residues are part of each CDR3.

CDR3aa,v_gene
CASTTVNSPSSYEQYF,TRBV6-1
CASSEALMRTGQFF,TRBV2
CASTSLWAATREAFF,TRBV2
CASSETWPSGNGYEQFF,TRBV2
CASSQGTGNSGTEAFF,TRBV9
CASSHTAGGPRNTGELFF,TRBV18
CASSLRQGWTDTQYF,TRBV7-2
CASSPQGAGSNQPQHF,TRBV18
CASSQDQSWYQETQYF,TRBV4-1
CASSQDRLAGNEQFF,TRBV3-1
CASRDRDPQNEQFF,TRBV12-3/TRBV12-4
CSVVRATNEKLFF,TRBV20-1
CASSSIRTAEQFF,TRBV5-1
CASSAGINEKLFF,TRBV14
CASSVRVASTEQYF,TRBV5-1
CATDPGRDLQETQYF,TRBV15
CSADRGAETEAFF,TRBV29-1
CASADRAFTSTDTQYF,TRBV19
CASSGGQGRIGVGYTF,TRBV6-1
CASSQDGGNTEAFF,TRBV3-1
CASSQPDRTQETQYF,TRBV4-1
CASSPGLVLYEQYF,TRBV28
CAISPTSYTDTQYF,TRBV10-3
CASRHRFGTSGTSGANVLTF,TRBV6-1
CASSQYREGRETQYF,TRBV5-4
CSAEDGQGVEQFF,TRBV20-1
CASSSDALADGQPQHF,TRBV28
CASSYSDRGAVGYTF,TRBV6-5
CSASTTSGRTDTQYF,TRBV20-1
CSASPIRELFF,TRBV20-1
CATSDTEENTGELFF,TRBV24-1
CASSPGTSTDTQYF,TRBV12-3/TRBV12-4
CASSQDSWGTQYF,TRBV7-3
CASSLRGGPDEQYF,TRBV5-1
CASGFPGVSVGIAGGEETQYF,TRBV12-5
CSASAGGSYNEQFF,TRBV20-1
CASSSEIRGSDQPQHF,TRBV6-2/TRBV6-3
CASSLRGQGDQPQHF,TRBV12-3/TRBV12-4
CSARDRASASYEQYF,TRBV20-1